The 28 T cell receptor beta chains below come from one sample, sequenced in a study of shared clonotypes between healthy human individuals. Method: immunoSEQ multiplex PCR; TCRdb's copy keeps in-frame clones and lacks some. The sample contains more than 200,000 clones, 50% to 80% of which appear only once. Sequenced input: memory CD4+ T cells sorted from blood. The subset: CD45RA-negative fraction. The receptor set was obtained from a man younger than 40 in good health.

This clone appeared a few times. V usage is TRBV7-6 and J usage is TRBJ2-1, with D perhaps TRBD2 (6 bases). V was cut by 4 bases and J by 7 bases, with 17 bases left in between. Germline V gene lookup returns CDR1 SGHVS and CDR2 FNYEAQ. The CDR3 has 15 residues. In nucleotides, the CDR3 is TGTGCCAGCAGCTCAGGTCCCCTAGCGCGGAATGAGCAGTTCTTC. As protein: CASSSGPLARNEQFF.

V gene TRBV5-4 combines with J gene TRBJ2-1, with 7 bases identical to TRBD1. Germline loops: CDR1 SGHNT, CDR2 YYREEE (reference sequence). The CDR3 loop spans 16 amino acids. The junction had 5 bases not matched to a gene; V was cut back by 2 bases and J by 0 bases. The CDR3 sequence is CASSLRRDSSYNEQFF. The CDR3 nucleotides are TGTGCCAGCAGCTTACGCAGGGACAGCTCCTACAATGAGCAGTTCTTC.

This clone has just one count. A far larger clone is only one base removed, so a read error is likely. The chain combines TRBV13 with TRBJ2-7, with unresolved D. Germline loops: CDR1 PRHDT, CDR2 FYEKMQ (reference sequence). The germline V and J ends were trimmed by 5 bases and 2 bases, with 7 bases remaining between them. This CDR3 region has 12 residues. CDR3 residues: CASSPNTYEQYF. CDR3 nucleotide sequence: TGTGCCAGCAGCCCCAATACCTACGAGCAGTACTTC.

Only a few counts were recorded for this clone. The chain is built from TRBV2 and TRBJ2-1; D call uncertain. Germline V gene sequence: CDR1 SNHLY, CDR2 FYNNEI. The CDR3 is 11 amino acids. The V end was cut by 5 bases, the J end by 6 bases, with 5 bases between. The CDR3 protein is CASSTINEQFF. Written as DNA, the CDR3 is TGTGCCAGCAGTACTATCAATGAGCAGTTCTTC.

The chain uses TRBV19 and TRBJ2-5; the match to TRBD1 covers 9 bases. Germline CDR1 reads LNHDA; CDR2 reads SQIVND (reference sequence). With V trimmed by 6 bases and J by 0 bases, 5 bases remained unmatched. This CDR3 spans 15 amino acids. DNA of the CDR3: TGTGCCAGTAGAAGACAGGGGGTTAACCAAGAGACCCAGTACTTC. Its protein is CASRRQGVNQETQYF.

The chain recombines TRBV11-1 with TRBJ2-1, with 7 bases fitting TRBD2. Germline CDR1 SGHAT, CDR2 FQDESV (reference sequence). There are 15 residues in the CDR3. The ends lost 2 bases at V and 6 bases at J; junction bases unmatched: 7. This chain's CDR3 is CASSLTSGILNEQFF. The CDR3, as DNA: TGTGCCAGCAGCTTAACGAGCGGGATTCTCAATGAGCAGTTCTTC.

This clone was counted at least ten times. CDR3 protein: CSVEGGSGANEQYF. CDR3 sequence (DNA): TGCAGCGTTGAAGGGGGGAGTGGGGCCAACGAGCAGTACTTC. J is TRBJ2-7 and V is TRBV29-1; D is perhaps TRBD1 or TRBD2 (5 bases each). Between the trimmed V and J ends, which lost 1 base and 5 bases, there was a span of 15 bases. The CDR3 is 14 residues long. The V gene's germline CDR1 is SQVTM and CDR2 ANQGSEA.

The chain joins TRBV5-1 to TRBJ2-7; D tentatively fits TRBD1 or TRBD2 (5 bases each). The CDR3 sequence is 14 residues long. Trimming took 0 bases from V and 6 from J, leaving 13 bases between them. Germline V gene lookup returns CDR1 SGHRS and CDR2 YFSETQ. This CDR3 is CASSLGDQRGEQYF. The CDR3 DNA reads as TGCGCCAGCAGCTTGGGGGATCAGAGGGGCGAGCAGTACTTC. The complete variable domain, with remaining parts taken from reference TRBV5-1 and TRBJ2-7, reads KAGVTQTPRYLIKTRGQQVTLSCSPISGHRSVSWYQQTPGQGLQFLFEYFSETQRNKGNFPGRFSGRQFSNSRSEMNVSTLELGDSALYLCASSLGDQRGEQYFGPGTRLTVT.

The CDR3 loop reads CASSAGLAGFNEQFF. CDR3 in DNA: TGCGCCAGCAGCGCTGGACTAGCGGGCTTCAATGAGCAGTTCTTC. The genes are TRBV10-1 and TRBJ2-1, with TRBD2 identical over 11 bases. Trimming removed 6 bases from V and 6 bases from J; junction bases left unmatched: 7. The CDR3 spans 15 residues. Germline CDR1 WNHNN, CDR2 SYGVQD (reference sequence).

The V and J genes are TRBV21-1 and TRBJ1-2. TRBV21-1 is tagged as a pseudogene. The CDR3 spans 14 residues. The CDR3 coding sequence is TGTGCCAGCAGCCCCCGAAGGCGGTGCAGCGGCTACACCTTC. As protein: CASSPRRRCSGYTF.

V gene TRBV15 combines with J gene TRBJ1-4; no firm D call. The CDR3 length is 13 residues. The V end lost 9 bases, the J end lost 4 bases, and 12 bases lay between the germline ends. The germline CDR1 and CDR2 sequences are LNHNV and YYDKDF (reference sequence). CDR3 region: CATARENNEKLFF. In nucleotides, the CDR3 is TGTGCCACAGCCCGGGAAAATAATGAAAAACTGTTTTTT.

This rearrangement joins TRBV9 to TRBJ2-7; no clear D. CDR1 and CDR2 from the germline V gene are SGDLS and YYNGEE. V lost 0 bases to trimming and J lost 4 bases, with 8 bases between them. The CDR3 covers 13 residues. CDR3 sequence: CASSVDISYEQYF. Here the CDR3 DNA reads TGTGCCAGCAGCGTAGATATTAGTTACGAGCAGTACTTC. Together with reference TRBV9 and TRBJ2-7, the CDR3 gives the full variable domain: DSGVTQTPKHLITATGQRVTLRCSPRSGDLSVYWYQQSLDQGLQFLIQYYNGEERAKGNILERFSAQQFPDLHSELNLSSLELGDSALYFCASSVDISYEQYFGPGTRLTVT.

The chain has TRBV7-3 and TRBJ2-1; D unresolved. V was trimmed by 5 bases and J by 2 bases, leaving 7 bases between them. The CDR3 loop spans 13 amino acids. CDR1 is SGHTA, CDR2 FQGTGA, per germline. The CDR3 is CASSDLTYNEQFF. The DNA of the CDR3 is TGTGCCAGCAGCGACCTCACCTACAATGAGCAGTTCTTC.

The CDR3 protein is CASSGQGGSGGYGYTF. Here the CDR3 DNA reads TGTGCCAGCAGTGGACAGGGGGGCTCTGGGGGATATGGCTACACCTTC. This rearrangement joins TRBV2 to TRBJ1-2, with 9 bases matching TRBD1. CDR1 and CDR2 (germline): SNHLY, FYNNEI. The CDR3 contains 16 residues. V lost 4 bases to trimming and J lost 5 bases; unmatched junction nucleotides: 11. Drawing the rest from reference TRBV2 and TRBJ1-2, the complete variable domain is EPEVTQTPSHQVTQMGQEVILRCVPISNHLYFYWYRQILGQKVEFLVSFYNNEISEKSEIFDDQFSVERPDGSNFTLKIRSTKLEDSAMYFCASSGQGGSGGYGYTFGSGTRLTVV.

The chain combines TRBV7-9 with TRBJ2-1; 7 positions agree with TRBD2. After removal of 6 bases from V and 6 bases from J, the junction contained 11 bases not matched to a gene. From germline, CDR1 is SEHNR and CDR2 FQNEAQ (reference sequence). The CDR3 is 15 amino acids. The DNA for the CDR3 is TGTGCCAGCAGGCAAACTAGCGCAATTATCAATGAGCAGTTCTTC. Its protein product is CASRQTSAIINEQFF.

This chain uses TRBV28 with TRBJ2-7; TRBD2 matches 7 bases. CDR1 and CDR2 from the germline V gene are MDHEN and SYDVKM. This CDR3 contains 17 residues. Trimming cost V 4 bases and J 5 bases; bases outside gene matches: 17. The CDR3 DNA reads as TGTGCCAGCAGTTCGCAAGCGGGACGAAACTCTCTGAACGAGCAGTACTTC. Translation gives CASSSQAGRNSLNEQYF.

This clone was seen a single time. This chain links TRBV5-4 with TRBJ2-2, with 8 bases fitting TRBD2. Trimming at V came to 2 bases and at J to 7 bases, leaving 4 bases not matched to a gene. The CDR3 runs to 14 residues. Looked up from germline, CDR1 is SGHNT and CDR2 is YYREEE (reference sequence). The CDR3 here is CASSFRREGGELFF. DNA for the CDR3: TGTGCCAGCAGCTTTCGACGGGAGGGCGGGGAGCTGTTTTTT.

This clone was recorded once. The chain is built from TRBV2 and TRBJ1-5, with a tentative D call TRBD1 (6 bases). V lost 7 bases to trimming and J lost 5 bases, with 15 bases between them. This CDR3 is 14 amino acids long. The germline CDR1 and CDR2 sequences are SNHLY and FYNNEI. In nucleotides, the CDR3 is TGTGCCAGCACCCCAACAGGGTTGGATCAGCCCCAGCATTTT. It yields the protein CASTPTGLDQPQHF.

The chain is built from TRBV4-3 and TRBJ2-2, with D unclear. Germline V gives CDR1 LGHNA, CDR2 YSLEER. Trimming removed 2 bases at V and 4 bases at J, with 14 bases between. The CDR3 has 16 amino acids. In nucleotides, the CDR3 is TGCGCCAGCAGCCAAAAGCAAGGCCGGGTCACCGGGGAGCTGTTTTTT. It specifies CASSQKQGRVTGELFF.

J is TRBJ2-7 and V is TRBV19; no definite D call. Trimming took 7 bases from V and 3 from J, leaving 7 bases between them. Germline loops: CDR1 LNHDA, CDR2 SQIVND (reference sequence). This CDR3 is built from 11 residues. The CDR3 protein is CASKRDYEQYF. In nucleotides, the CDR3 is TGTGCCAGTAAAAGGGACTACGAGCAGTACTTC. Supplemented by reference TRBV19 and TRBJ2-7, the full variable domain reads DGGITQSPKYLFRKEGQNVTLSCEQNLNHDAMYWYRQDPGQGLRLIYYSQIVNDFQKGDIAEGYSVSREKKESFPLTVTSAQKNPTAFYLCASKRDYEQYFGPGTRLTVT.

The genes are TRBV11-2 and TRBJ2-7; D possibly matches TRBD1 or TRBD2 (5 bases each). With 7 bases removed from V and 3 bases from J, the gap between germline ends came to 16 bases. Germline V gives CDR1 SGHAT, CDR2 FQNNGV. CDR3 size: 14 residues. In DNA form, the CDR3 reads TGTGCCAGCAAGAATTCGGGGCGGTACTACGAGCAGTACTTC. It specifies CASKNSGRYYEQYF. Full variable domain (remainder filled in from reference TRBV11-2 and TRBJ2-7): EAGVAQSPRYKIIEKRQSVAFWCNPISGHATLYWYQQILGQGPKLLIQFQNNGVVDDSQLPKDRFSAERLKGVDSTLKIQPAKLEDSAVYLCASKNSGRYYEQYFGPGTRLTVT.

The chain joins TRBV5-8 to TRBJ1-1, with D possibly matching TRBD1 (6 bases). The germline V gene has CDR1 SGHTS and CDR2 YDEGEE. The CDR3 is 15 residues long. The V gene lost 1 base and the J gene lost 1 base, with 11 bases spanning the gap. CDR3 DNA sequence: TGTGCCAGCAGCTTGCATACGGGGGCGAACACTGAAGCTTTCTTT. It encodes CASSLHTGANTEAFF.

The rearrangement links TRBV2 to TRBJ1-2, with TRBD1 as a possible D gene (6 bases). This CDR3 is built from 14 residues. From germline, CDR1 is SNHLY and CDR2 FYNNEI. Trimming stripped 7 bases from V and 8 bases from J, with 20 bases between. The CDR3 region has the DNA TGTGCCAGCACTACTCGGGGGACATCAGGAGGCTACACCTTC. Protein product: CASTTRGTSGGYTF.

V and J are TRBV10-3 and TRBJ2-1, with 10 positions matching TRBD2. The CDR3 is 14 residues long. J lost 5 bases, V lost 6 bases, and 4 bases had no gene match. Germline values: CDR1 ENHRY, CDR2 SYGVKD. The CDR3 loop is CAIRRTSGNNEQFF. CDR3 sequence (DNA): TGTGCCATCAGACGGACTAGCGGTAACAATGAGCAGTTCTTC.

The rearrangement joins TRBV28 to TRBJ1-1, with D possibly being TRBD1 (6 bases). Germline V gives CDR1 MDHEN, CDR2 SYDVKM. CDR3 length: 15 amino acids. Trimming stripped 3 bases from V and 0 bases from J, with 11 bases between. In DNA, the CDR3 is TGTGCCAGCAGTTTGGGGGGGGCGGTGAACACTGAAGCTTTCTTT. Translation: CASSLGGAVNTEAFF.

This rearrangement joins TRBV5-1 to TRBJ2-2; unclear D gene. The V gene's germline CDR1 is SGHRS and CDR2 YFSETQ. The ends were cut back, 4 bases at V and 0 bases at J, with 7 bases in the middle. The CDR3 contains 14 residues. The DNA of the CDR3 is TGCGCCAGCAGCAGGTCGACGAACACCGGGGAGCTGTTTTTT. Protein product: CASSRSTNTGELFF.

The chain uses TRBV29-1 and TRBJ2-3; D uncertain. The germline V and J ends were trimmed by 7 bases and 4 bases, with 18 bases remaining between them. The germline V gene encodes CDR1 SQVTM and CDR2 ANQGSEA. This CDR3 has 14 residues. DNA for the CDR3: TGCAGCGGGGATGCGGCGGCCATGGCAGATACGCAGTATTTT. This gives the protein CSGDAAAMADTQYF.

This clone was found many times. The gene calls are TRBV7-2 and TRBJ1-2; D remains ambiguous. CDR1 is SGHTA and CDR2 is FQGNSA in the germline V gene. The CDR3 is made up of 18 amino acids. Trimming removed 2 bases at V and 9 bases at J, with 28 bases between. The DNA for the CDR3 is TGTGCCAGCAGCTTATTCGGCGGACTTAGCAACGGAGTGCTCCGCTACACCTTC. Amino acids: CASSLFGGLSNGVLRYTF.